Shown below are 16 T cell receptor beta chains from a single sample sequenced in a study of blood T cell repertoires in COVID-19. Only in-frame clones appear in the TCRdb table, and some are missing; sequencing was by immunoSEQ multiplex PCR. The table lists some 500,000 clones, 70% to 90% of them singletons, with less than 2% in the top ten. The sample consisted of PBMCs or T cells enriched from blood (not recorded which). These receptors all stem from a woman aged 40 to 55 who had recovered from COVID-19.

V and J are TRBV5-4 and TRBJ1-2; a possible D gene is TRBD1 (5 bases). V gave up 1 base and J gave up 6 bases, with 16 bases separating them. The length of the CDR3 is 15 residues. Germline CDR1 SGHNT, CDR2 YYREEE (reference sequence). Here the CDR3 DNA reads TGTGCCAGCAGCTTGAAGGGCCGGCAGGGCCATGGCTACACCTTC. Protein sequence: CASSLKGRQGHGYTF.

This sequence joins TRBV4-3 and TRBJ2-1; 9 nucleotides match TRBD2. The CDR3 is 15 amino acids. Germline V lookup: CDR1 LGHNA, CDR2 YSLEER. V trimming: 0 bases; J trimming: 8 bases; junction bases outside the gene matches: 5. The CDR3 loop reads CASSQDTSGYYEQFF. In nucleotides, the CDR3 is TGCGCCAGCAGCCAAGATACTAGCGGGTATTATGAGCAGTTCTTC.

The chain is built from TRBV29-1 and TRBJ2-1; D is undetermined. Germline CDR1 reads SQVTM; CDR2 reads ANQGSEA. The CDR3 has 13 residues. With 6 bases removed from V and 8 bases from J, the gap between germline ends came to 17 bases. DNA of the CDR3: TGCAGCGTCCTGTCATACTATGGCGATGAGCAGTTCTTC. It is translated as CSVLSYYGDEQFF.

The CDR3 bases are TGCGCCAGCAGCTTGGTTGAATTGAGCTCTGGGGCCAACGTCCTGACTTTC. This encodes CASSLVELSSGANVLTF. V usage is TRBV5-1 and J usage is TRBJ2-6; no reliable D call. This CDR3 comprises 17 residues. Germline lookup yields CDR1 SGHRS and CDR2 YFSETQ. Trimming took 0 bases from V and 0 from J, leaving 10 bases between them. The whole variable domain, remainder taken from reference TRBV5-1 and TRBJ2-6, is KAGVTQTPRYLIKTRGQQVTLSCSPISGHRSVSWYQQTPGQGLQFLFEYFSETQRNKGNFPGRFSGRQFSNSRSEMNVSTLELGDSALYLCASSLVELSSGANVLTFGAGSRLTVL.

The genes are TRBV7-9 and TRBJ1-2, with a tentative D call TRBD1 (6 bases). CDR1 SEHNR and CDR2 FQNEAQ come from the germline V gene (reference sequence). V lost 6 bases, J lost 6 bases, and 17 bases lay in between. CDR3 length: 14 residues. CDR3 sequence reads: CASSLGGVWDGYTF. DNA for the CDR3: TGTGCCAGCAGTCTAGGGGGAGTATGGGATGGCTACACCTTC. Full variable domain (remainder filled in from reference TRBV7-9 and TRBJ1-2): DTGVSQNPRHKITKRGQNVTFRCDPISEHNRLYWYRQTLGQGPEFLTYFQNEAQLEKSRLLSDRFSAERPKGSFSTLEIQRTEQGDSAMYLCASSLGGVWDGYTFGSGTRLTVV.

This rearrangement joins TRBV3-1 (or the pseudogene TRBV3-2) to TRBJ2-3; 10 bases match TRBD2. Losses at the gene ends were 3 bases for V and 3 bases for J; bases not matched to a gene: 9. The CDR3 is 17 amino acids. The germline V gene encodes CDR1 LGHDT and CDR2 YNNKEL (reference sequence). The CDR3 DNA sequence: TGTGCCAGCAGCCAGCTGAGCGGGAGGGTCGGAACAGATACGCAGTATTTT. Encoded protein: CASSQLSGRVGTDTQYF.

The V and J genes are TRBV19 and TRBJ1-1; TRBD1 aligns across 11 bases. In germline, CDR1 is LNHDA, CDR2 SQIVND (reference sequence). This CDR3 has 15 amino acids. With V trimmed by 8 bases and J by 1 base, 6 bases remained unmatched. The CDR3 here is CASLDRGRWNTEAFF. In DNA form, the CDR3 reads TGTGCCAGTTTGGACAGGGGGCGTTGGAACACTGAAGCTTTCTTT.

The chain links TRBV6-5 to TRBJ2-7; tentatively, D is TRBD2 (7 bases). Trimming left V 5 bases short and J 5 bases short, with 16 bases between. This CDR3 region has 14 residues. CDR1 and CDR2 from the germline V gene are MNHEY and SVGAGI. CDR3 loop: CASSSVGGVHEQYF. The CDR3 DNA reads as TGTGCCAGCAGTAGCGTAGGGGGGGTCCACGAGCAGTACTTC.

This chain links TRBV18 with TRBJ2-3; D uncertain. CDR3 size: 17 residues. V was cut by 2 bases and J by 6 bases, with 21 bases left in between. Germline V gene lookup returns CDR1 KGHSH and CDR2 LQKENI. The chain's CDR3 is CASSPNRQVAVQDTQYF. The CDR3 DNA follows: TGTGCCAGCTCACCAAATAGGCAGGTGGCCGTCCAGGATACGCAGTATTTT.

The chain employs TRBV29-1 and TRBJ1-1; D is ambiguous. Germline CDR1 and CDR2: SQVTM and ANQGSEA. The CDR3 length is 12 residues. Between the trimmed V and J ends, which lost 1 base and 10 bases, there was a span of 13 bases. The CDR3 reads CSVEGGRIGAFF. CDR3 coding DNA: TGCAGCGTTGAAGGTGGGCGCATCGGAGCTTTCTTT.

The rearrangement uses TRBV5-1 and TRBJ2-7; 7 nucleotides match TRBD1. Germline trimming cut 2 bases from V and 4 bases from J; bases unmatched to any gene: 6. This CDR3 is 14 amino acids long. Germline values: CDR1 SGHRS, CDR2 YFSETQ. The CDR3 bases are TGCGCCAGCAGCTTAGGGACAGCCACTTACGAGCAGTACTTC. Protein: CASSLGTATYEQYF. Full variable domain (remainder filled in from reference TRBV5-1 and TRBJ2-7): KAGVTQTPRYLIKTRGQQVTLSCSPISGHRSVSWYQQTPGQGLQFLFEYFSETQRNKGNFPGRFSGRQFSNSRSEMNVSTLELGDSALYLCASSLGTATYEQYFGPGTRLTVT.

In nucleotides, the CDR3 is TGTGCCAGCAGCTATCGGACCGACGGGGACGAGCAGTACTTC. Its protein is CASSYRTDGDEQYF. The chain couples TRBV6-2 or TRBV6-3 to TRBJ2-7; TRBD2 might be the D (5 bases). Trimming cost V 6 bases and J 5 bases, with 17 bases left between them. The CDR3 totals 14 residues. CDR1 and CDR2 (germline): MNHEY, SVGEGT.

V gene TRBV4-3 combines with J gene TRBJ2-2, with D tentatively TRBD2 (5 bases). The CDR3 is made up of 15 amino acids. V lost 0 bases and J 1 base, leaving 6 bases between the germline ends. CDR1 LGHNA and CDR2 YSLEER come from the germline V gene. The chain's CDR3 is CASSQDAGNTGELFF. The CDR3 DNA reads TGCGCCAGCAGCCAAGACGCGGGGAACACCGGGGAGCTGTTTTTT.

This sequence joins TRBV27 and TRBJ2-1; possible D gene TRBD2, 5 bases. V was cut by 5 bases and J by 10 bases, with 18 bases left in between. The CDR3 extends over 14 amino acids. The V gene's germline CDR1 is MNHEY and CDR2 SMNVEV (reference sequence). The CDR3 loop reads CASSLIPPTKEQFF. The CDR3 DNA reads TGTGCCAGCAGTCTAATACCACCGACTAAAGAGCAGTTCTTC.

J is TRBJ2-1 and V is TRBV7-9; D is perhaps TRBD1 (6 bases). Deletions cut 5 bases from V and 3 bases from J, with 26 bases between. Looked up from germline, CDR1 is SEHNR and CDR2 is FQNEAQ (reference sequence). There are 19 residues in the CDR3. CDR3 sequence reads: CASSTIQGQGHNLYNEQFF. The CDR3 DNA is TGTGCCAGCAGCACAATCCAGGGTCAGGGACATAATCTCTACAATGAGCAGTTCTTC.

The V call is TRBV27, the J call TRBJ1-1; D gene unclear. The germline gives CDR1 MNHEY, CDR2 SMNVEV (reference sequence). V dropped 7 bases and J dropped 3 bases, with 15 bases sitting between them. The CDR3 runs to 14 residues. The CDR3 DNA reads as TGTGCCAGCACGAGAACCCCCCTGGACACTGAAGCTTTCTTT. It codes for CASTRTPLDTEAFF.